A selection of T cell receptor beta chains follows, all from one sample in a study of shared T cell receptors in the human thymus. Libraries were prepared by immunoSEQ multiplex PCR; TCRdb keeps only in-frame clonotypes and omits some of them. This sample carries about 380,000 clones, 95% of them seen once, and the ten largest clones take 0.015% to 0.025%. The sample was thymocytes. The receptors come from a human donor. Each CDR3 is given with its conserved first and last residue. D genes are given only for firm matches. Where a row states a size, it is once, few, many or the class of an expanded clone; other rows omit it.

j_call v_call d_call clone_size cdr3_nt cdr3_aa
TRBJ2-7 TRBV20-1 TRBD1 - TGCAGTGCTCCGGACAGGGGCGAGCAGTACTTC CSAPDRGEQYF
TRBJ2-2 TRBV28 - - TGTGCCAGCAGTTTTCTCCCACACACCGGGGAGCTGTTTTTT CASSFLPHTGELFF
TRBJ1-5 TRBV28 - - TGTGCCAGCAGTTTAACCCTCCGAGGGGACGAAAATCAGCCCCAGCATTTT CASSLTLRGDENQPQHF
TRBJ2-4 TRBV2 - - TGTGCCAGCAGGGAGAACATTCAGTACTTC CASRENIQYF
TRBJ2-5 TRBV28 TRBD2 - TGTGCCAGCAGTCCCCGGGGCGGAGTAGCGGGAGGCGGTGAGACCCAGTACTTC CASSPRGGVAGGGETQYF
TRBJ2-3 TRBV7-9 TRBD2 - TGTGCCAGCAGTCGCCCTCCTAGCGGGCACCCCACAGATACGCAGTATTTT CASSRPPSGHPTDTQYF
TRBJ1-2 TRBV28 - - TGTGCCAGCAGTTTCCCCTCGGGGGGTGGCTACACCTTC CASSFPSGGGYTF
TRBJ1-6 TRBV25-1 - - TGTGCCAGCAGTGAATTACGAACAGGGCGTAATTCACCCCTCCACTTT CASSELRTGRNSPLHF
TRBJ2-1 TRBV18 - - TGTGCCAGCTCACCTCGGGAATTGGGAAGTAGGGAGACCGCCTCCTACAATGAGCAGTTCTTC CASSPRELGSRETASYNEQFF
TRBJ1-1 TRBV5-4 - - TGTGCCAGCAGCGGCAGGGGTTCGGACACTGAAGCTTTCTTT CASSGRGSDTEAFF
TRBJ2-3 TRBV7-3 - - TGTGCCAGCAGCTCCGGCACAGATACGCAGTATTTT CASSSGTDTQYF
TRBJ1-1 TRBV14 TRBD1 few TGTGCCAGCAGCCACAGACAGGGGCCCAACACTGAAGCTTTCTTT CASSHRQGPNTEAFF
TRBJ2-5 TRBV29-1 TRBD2 - TGCAGCGTGCGAAAAGCGGGAGCGGGCGAGACCCAGTACTTC CSVRKAGAGETQYF
TRBJ2-2 TRBV30 TRBD1 - TGTGCCTGGGGTCCATTTGGCACAGGGGTAAGGACCGGGGAGCTGTTTTTT CAWGPFGTGVRTGELFF
TRBJ1-1 TRBV7-2 TRBD1 - TGTGCCAGCAGGGACAGGGTTTTGAACACTGAAGCTTTCTTT CASRDRVLNTEAFF
TRBJ2-1 TRBV14 TRBD1 - TGTGCCAGCAGCCAAGATGAACAGGGGACGGGTGAGCAGTTCTTC CASSQDEQGTGEQFF
TRBJ2-2 TRBV27 TRBD2 - TGTGCCAGCACTAGGACTAGCGGGAGCCAAACCGGGGAGCTGTTTTTT CASTRTSGSQTGELFF
TRBJ2-1 TRBV28 - once TGTGCCAGCAGTTTATGCCAACGGGACTCCTCCAATGAGCAGTTCTTC CASSLCQRDSSNEQFF
TRBJ2-3 TRBV5-4 - - TGTGCCAGCAGCTTCTCCAGGGCTAGCACAGATACGCAGTATTTT CASSFSRASTDTQYF
TRBJ2-7 TRBV21-1 - - TGTGCCAGCAGTCACAACTTAACCTACGAGCAGTACTTC CASSHNLTYEQYF
TRBJ2-7 TRBV19 - - TGTGCCAGTAGTCGGCAGGGCAGAGATAGCTCCTACGAGCAGTACTTC CASSRQGRDSSYEQYF
TRBJ1-3 TRBV6-6 - - TGTGCCAGCAGTCCACTCACAGTGGACACCATATATTTT CASSPLTVDTIYF
TRBJ2-7 TRBV9 - - TGTGCCAGCAGCCCCTCCGGTCGGGGGCTGGACGAGCAGTACTTC CASSPSGRGLDEQYF
TRBJ2-7 TRBV27 TRBD2 - TGTGCCAGCAGTTTACTCGGGGGAGGGCCGATCAGGTTCGACGAGCAGTACTTC CASSLLGGGPIRFDEQYF
TRBJ2-3 TRBV5-4 - - TGTGCCAGCAGCTTAAACCCCTCCGGGTCAATAGGGGTCACAGATACGCAGTATTTT CASSLNPSGSIGVTDTQYF
TRBJ1-1 TRBV5-4 TRBD1 - TGTGCCAGCAGCTCAGGACAGGGAGGCTCTGAAGCTTTCTTT CASSSGQGGSEAFF
TRBJ1-2 TRBV14 - few TGTGCCAGCAGCCAAGCAAGAGAGGGGTCGGACGGCTACACCTTC CASSQAREGSDGYTF
TRBJ1-5 TRBV15 - - TGTGCCACCAGCAGAGATCTGCGGGGTAATCAGCCCCAGCATTTT CATSRDLRGNQPQHF
TRBJ2-6 TRBV18 - - TGTGCCAGCTCAGAGCGGGACAGCCCCTCTGGGGCCAACGTCCTGACTTTC CASSERDSPSGANVLTF
TRBJ2-4 TRBV9 TRBD2 - TGTGCCAGCAGCGAAGAAAGCGGGAGGAGGAACATTCAGTACTTC CASSEESGRRNIQYF
TRBJ1-4 TRBV6-5 - - TGTGCCAGCAGTTCCCGGACACTGGATGAAAAACTGTTTTTT CASSSRTLDEKLFF
TRBJ2-1 TRBV6-1 TRBD2 - TGTGCCAGCAGTGAATGGGCGGGAGAATACAATGAGCAGTTCTTC CASSEWAGEYNEQFF
TRBJ2-1 TRBV9 TRBD2 - TGTGCCAGCAGCCCCACTAGCGGGAGTTACAATGAGCAGTTCTTC CASSPTSGSYNEQFF
TRBJ2-2 TRBV7-9 - - TGTGCCAGCAGCCGCAGGCTCGACCGAACGACTTTAGACACCGGGGAGCTGTTTTTT CASSRRLDRTTLDTGELFF
TRBJ1-4 TRBV28 TRBD1 - TGTGCCAGCAGTCCCCACGGACAGGGCAATGAAAAACTGTTTTTT CASSPHGQGNEKLFF
TRBJ2-2 TRBV27 - - TGTGCCAGCAGTCCTCGGCACCCGTCCGTGGTGCTGTTTTTT CASSPRHPSVVLFF
TRBJ2-5 TRBV7-9 TRBD1 - TGTGCCAGCAGCTTAGACCCGGGACAGCGAGGATTCCAAGAGACCCAGTACTTC CASSLDPGQRGFQETQYF
TRBJ1-2 TRBV30 - few TGTGCCGGCAACTATGGCTACACCTTC CAGNYGYTF
TRBJ2-7 TRBV6-5 - - TGTGCCAGCAGGCGGACAGACTACGAGCAGTACTTC CASRRTDYEQYF
TRBJ1-2 TRBV5-1 - once TGCGCCAGCAGCTTGGACACTAACTATGGCTACACCTTC CASSLDTNYGYTF
TRBJ2-6 TRBV29-1 TRBD1 - TGCAGCGTTGAAGAGAAGGCGAGGGGGCTGTTAGTTGGGGCCAACGTCCTGACTTTC CSVEEKARGLLVGANVLTF
TRBJ2-1 TRBV10-3 TRBD2 - TGTGCCATCAGTGGGACTAGGGTGCCCTCCTACAATGAGCAGTTCTTC CAISGTRVPSYNEQFF